One and the same sample provided the 14 T cell receptor beta chains below, sequenced in a study of regulatory T cells in long-lasting Graves disease. Library construction for TCR beta used iRepertoire HTBI primers and Arm-PCR of CDR3 regions. TCRdb reprocessed the multiplex PCR reads with MiXCR, giving one entry per CDR3 protein. The table has a few hundred thousand distinct CDR3 sequences, about 22% seen once. Time point of the sample: persistent/refractory GD, antithyroid drugs over 5 years with positive TRAb. There was RNA extracted from PBMCs, and the TCR library was made from it. The source was peripheral blood mononuclear cells (PBMCs), collected when the disease was refractory, from a patient treated with antithyroid drugs. The receptors shown here come from a female donor with Graves disease.

CDR3 sequence: CASSLGDLRNTEAFF. For the CDR3, the DNA is TGCGCCAGCAGCTTGGGGGACCTACGGAACACTGAAGCTTTCTTT. The chain uses TRBV5-1 and TRBJ1-1, with D possibly TRBD1 on 5 matching bases. The CDR3 is made up of 15 amino acids. Germline V lookup: CDR1 SGHRS, CDR2 YFSETQ. V gave up 0 bases and J gave up 1 base, with 10 bases separating them.

This clonotype has a single count. With only one base between it and a far larger clone, this is likely a read error. The chain carries TRBV27 and TRBJ2-5, with 7 bases aligning to TRBD1. Germline V CDR1 and CDR2: MNHEY, SMNVEV (reference sequence). The CDR3 covers 13 residues. CDR3 region: CPSSRTGQETQYF. CDR3 nucleotides: TGTCCCAGCAGTCGGACAGGCCAAGAGACCCAGTACTTC.

The rearrangement uses TRBV20-1 and TRBJ2-5; a possible D gene is TRBD2 (5 bases). Germline CDR1 and CDR2: DFQATT and SNEGSKA (reference sequence). Trimming stripped 8 bases from V and 2 bases from J, with 9 bases between. The CDR3 totals 11 residues. Here the CDR3 reads CSSGRQETQYF. As DNA, the CDR3 is TGCAGTAGCGGTCGTCAAGAGACCCAGTACTTC.

In its sample, this clonotype was seen many times. The chain has TRBV27 and TRBJ1-5, with a possible D match to TRBD1 (5 bases). Germline assignment: CDR1 MNHEY and CDR2 SMNVEV (reference sequence). The CDR3 is 14 amino acids. Trimming cost V 5 bases and J 1 base, with 9 bases left between them. CDR3 sequence (DNA): TGTGCCAGCAGTAAGGACACCAGCAATCAGCCCCAGCATTTT. Translating it yields CASSKDTSNQPQHF.

The sample holds a few counts of this clonotype. The V call is TRBV5-5, the J call TRBJ1-4, with D unresolved. The V and J ends lost 0 bases and 5 bases respectively, with 8 bases between them. Germline V gives CDR1 SGHKS, CDR2 YYEKEE (reference sequence). CDR3 length equals 14 residues. CDR3 loop: CASSLVDVNEKLFF. The CDR3 bases are TGTGCCAGCAGCTTGGTGGACGTGAATGAAAAACTGTTTTTT.

This clonotype was counted only a few times. The chain has TRBV19 and TRBJ2-2, with D possibly being TRBD2 (6 bases). The germline V gene encodes CDR1 LNHDA and CDR2 SQIVND (reference sequence). CDR3 length: 14 residues. The V end lost 5 bases, the J end lost 3 bases, and 10 bases lay between the germline ends. This CDR3 is CASSDGRYTGELFF. The CDR3 region has the DNA TGTGCCAGTAGTGACGGGAGATACACCGGGGAGCTGTTTTTT.

As regards this clonotype: A read error is possible here, since a much larger clone lies one base away. V gene TRBV6-9 combines with J gene TRBJ1-4, with a possible D match to TRBD1 (6 bases). CDR1 is MNHGY and CDR2 is SVAAGI in the germline V gene. The CDR3 contains 14 residues. This CDR3 is CANSYGGNGEKLFF. The CDR3 bases are TGTGCCAACAGTTACGGGGGCAATGGCGAAAAACTGTTTTTT.

This clonotype was seen a few times. The chain joins TRBV9 to TRBJ1-2, with a possible D match to TRBD1 (6 bases). Trimming cost V 4 bases and J 2 bases, with 15 bases left between them. Germline CDR1 is SGDLS and CDR2 is YYNGEE. This CDR3 region has 15 residues. Written as DNA, the CDR3 is TGTGCCAGCAGCCTACAGGGTCTGGCGAACTATGGCTACACCTTC. It is translated as CASSLQGLANYGYTF.

This clonotype was seen ten or more times. The gene calls are TRBV6-1 and TRBJ2-7; 9 nucleotides agree with TRBD1. The CDR3 consists of 14 residues. Germline-derived CDR1 and CDR2 are MNHNS and SASEGT. V dropped 6 bases and J dropped 6; count of bases not matched to a gene: 9. CDR3 nucleotides: TGTGCCAGCAGGACGACAGGGGGTTTCTTCGAGCAGTACTTC. This gives the protein CASRTTGGFFEQYF.

This clonotype appeared many times. The rearrangement links TRBV12-3 or TRBV12-4 to TRBJ2-7; TRBD1 agrees at 7 bases. With 8 bases clipped from V and 5 bases from J, the junction kept 12 bases outside the gene matches. The CDR3 is 14 amino acids. The CDR3 DNA is TGTGCCAGCGGGACCCGACAGGGAACCCACGAGCAGTACTTC. Its protein product is CASGTRQGTHEQYF.

The chain carries TRBV20-1 and TRBJ1-4; D is uncertain. This CDR3 has 13 amino acids. Trimming removed 3 bases at V and 9 bases at J, with 14 bases between. Per germline, CDR1 DFQATT and CDR2 SNEGSKA (reference sequence). The CDR3 sequence is CSARTRLSQKLFF. As DNA, the CDR3 is TGCAGTGCTAGGACCAGGCTCTCACAAAAACTGTTTTTT.

The sample holds a few counts of this clonotype. The CDR3 coding sequence is TGTGCCAGCAGCTCGTTTCAGGGGGGAGCCGGGGAGCTGTTTTTT. Protein product: CASSSFQGGAGELFF. The V and J genes are TRBV9 and TRBJ2-2; possible D gene TRBD1, 7 bases. This CDR3 spans 15 amino acids. Trimming took 4 bases from V and 6 from J, leaving 16 bases between them. Germline V gives CDR1 SGDLS, CDR2 YYNGEE.

This clonotype turned up a few times. The gene calls are TRBV5-8 and TRBJ2-7, with D possibly being TRBD1 (6 bases). The CDR3 has 14 residues. Trimming pared 6 bases from V and 2 bases from J, leaving 15 bases between. Per germline, CDR1 SGHTS and CDR2 YDEGEE. Here the CDR3 DNA reads TGTGCCAGCAACCTAAGACAGGCCACCTACGAGCAGTACTTC. Translating it yields CASNLRQATYEQYF. Filled out from reference TRBV5-8 and TRBJ2-7, the complete variable domain reads EAGVTQSPTHLIKTRGQQATLRCSPISGHTSVYWYQQALGLGLQFLLWYDEGEERNRGNFPPRFSGRQFPNYSSELNVNALELEDSALYLCASNLRQATYEQYFGPGTRLTVT.

This clonotype was seen only a few times. The rearrangement joins TRBV2 to TRBJ2-3; D is possibly TRBD2 (7 bases). CDR3 length: 13 amino acids. Germline V lookup: CDR1 SNHLY, CDR2 FYNNEI. V was cut by 6 bases and J by 4 bases, with 11 bases left in between. DNA of the CDR3: TGTGCCAGCAGGGGCGGGGGCTCAGATACGCAGTATTTT. The encoded protein is CASRGGGSDTQYF.